The present T cell receptor (beta chain) was sequenced within a study of sequential checkpoint blockade in melanoma. Background on the study: Patients were randomized 1:1 to nivolumab-then-ipilimumab or ipilimumab-then-nivolumab first-line. TCRbeta immunosequencing was performed on DNA from roughly 90 pretreatment melanoma tumor samples. After nivolumab or ipilimumab alone, some 20 patients had week-13 rebiopsies.

The sample's treatment: randomized to nivolumab then ipilimumab (arm A) or the reverse (arm B). Patients had received no earlier DNA-damaging chemotherapy. Profiled with immunoSEQ multiplex PCR; TCRdb holds only in-frame clones, not every one. The table shows just under 3,000 clones, with 19% occurring only once. Trimming left V 1 base short and J 4 bases short, with 14 bases between. The CDR3 spans 16 residues. CDR1 is MGHDK, CDR2 SYGVNS, per germline. The V call is TRBV25-1, the J call TRBJ2-1; D possibly uses TRBD1 or TRBD2 (6 bases each). The sample here was tumor tissue (inferred from file names), taken from a patient given nivolumab and ipilimumab in sequence. The sequence was collected from a human donor with melanoma. The CDR3 loop is CASSESRGLFYNEQFF. CDR3 coding DNA: TGTGCCAGCAGTGAATCTCGGGGGCTGTTTTACAATGAGCAGTTCTTC.